This T cell receptor beta chain appears in the sequencing data of a study of T-cell reconstitution after alpha-beta-depleted transplantation in children. The study's findings and limits: Surviving recipient T cells and thymic progenitors underlay high day-60 TCRbeta diversity in some patients. There were reportedly several hundred expanded graft clones from which alpha-beta T cells came about two months after transplant.

This sample's TCRbeta library carried unique molecular identifier barcodes. One entry per CDR3 protein results from TCRdb running MiXCR on the PCR reads. The data hold roughly 180,000 distinct CDR3 sequences, with approximately 10% observed a single time. V lost 3 bases, J lost 3 bases, and 2 bases stayed unmatched. Germline loops: CDR1 SGHTA, CDR2 FQGNSA. This CDR3 has 13 residues. This clonotype occurred many times. Its cognate antigen is unknown. The specimen comprised PBMCs, sampled before TCRalphabeta/CD19-depleted stem cell transplant. This sequence was found in a boy aged 2 to 9 with acute myeloid leukemia, due to receive a stem cell transplant. This rearrangement joins TRBV7-2 to TRBJ2-7, with 7 bases matching TRBD1. The CDR3 sequence: CASSLDRLYEQYF. The CDR3, as DNA: TGTGCCAGCAGCTTGGACAGGCTCTACGAGCAGTACTTC.